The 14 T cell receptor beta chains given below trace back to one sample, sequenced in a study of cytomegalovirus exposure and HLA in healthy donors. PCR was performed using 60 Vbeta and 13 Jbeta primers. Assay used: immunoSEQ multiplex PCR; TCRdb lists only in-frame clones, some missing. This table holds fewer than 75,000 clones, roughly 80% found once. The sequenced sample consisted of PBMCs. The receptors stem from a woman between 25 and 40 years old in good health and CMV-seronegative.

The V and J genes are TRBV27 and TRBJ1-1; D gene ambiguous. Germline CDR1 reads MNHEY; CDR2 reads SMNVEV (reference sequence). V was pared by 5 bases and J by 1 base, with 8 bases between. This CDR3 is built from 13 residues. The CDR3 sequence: CASSARKNTEAFF. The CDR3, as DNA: TGTGCCAGCAGTGCCAGAAAGAACACTGAAGCTTTCTTT.

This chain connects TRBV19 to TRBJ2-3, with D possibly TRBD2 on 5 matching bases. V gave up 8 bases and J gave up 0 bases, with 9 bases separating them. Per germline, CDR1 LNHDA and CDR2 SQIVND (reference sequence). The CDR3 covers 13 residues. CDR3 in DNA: TGTGCCAGTCGGGGAACGAGCACAGATACGCAGTATTTT. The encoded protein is CASRGTSTDTQYF.

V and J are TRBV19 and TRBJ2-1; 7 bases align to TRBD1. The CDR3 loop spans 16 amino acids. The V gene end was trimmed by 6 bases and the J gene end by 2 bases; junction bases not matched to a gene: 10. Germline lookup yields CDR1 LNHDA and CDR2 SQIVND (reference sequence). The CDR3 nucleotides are TGTGCCAGTAGCCCCCTTGGGACAGCCCCCTACAATGAGCAGTTCTTC. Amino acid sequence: CASSPLGTAPYNEQFF. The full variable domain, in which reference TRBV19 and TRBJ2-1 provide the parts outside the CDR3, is DGGITQSPKYLFRKEGQNVTLSCEQNLNHDAMYWYRQDPGQGLRLIYYSQIVNDFQKGDIAEGYSVSREKKESFPLTVTSAQKNPTAFYLCASSPLGTAPYNEQFFGPGTRLTVL.

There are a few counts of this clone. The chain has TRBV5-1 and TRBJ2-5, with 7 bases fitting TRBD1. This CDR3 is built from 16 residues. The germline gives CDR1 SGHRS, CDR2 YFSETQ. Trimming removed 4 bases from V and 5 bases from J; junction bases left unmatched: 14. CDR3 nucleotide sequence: TGCGCCAGCAGCCTGACGGGGACAGAGAAGCAGGAGACCCAGTACTTC. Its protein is CASSLTGTEKQETQYF.

CDR3 nucleotides: TGTGCCAGCAGCCTAGCGGGGTGGGAGACCCAGTACTTC. Translated: CASSLAGWETQYF. The V call is TRBV13, the J call TRBJ2-5, with 9 positions matching TRBD2. V dropped 5 bases and J dropped 5; count of bases not matched to a gene: 3. CDR1 and CDR2 from the germline V gene are PRHDT and FYEKMQ (reference sequence). CDR3 length: 13 residues.

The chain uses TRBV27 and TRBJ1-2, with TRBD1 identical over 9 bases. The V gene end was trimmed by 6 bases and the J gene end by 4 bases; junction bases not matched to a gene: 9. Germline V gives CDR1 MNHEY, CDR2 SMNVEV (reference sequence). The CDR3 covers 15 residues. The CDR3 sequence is CASRFTGGASYGYTF. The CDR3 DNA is TGTGCCAGCAGGTTCACAGGGGGCGCGAGCTATGGCTACACCTTC.

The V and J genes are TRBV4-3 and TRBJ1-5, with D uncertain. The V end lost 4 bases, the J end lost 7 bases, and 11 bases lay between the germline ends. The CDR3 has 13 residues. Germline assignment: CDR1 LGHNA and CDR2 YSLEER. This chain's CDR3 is CASSLNERQPQHF. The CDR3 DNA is TGCGCCAGCAGCCTCAATGAGCGACAGCCCCAGCATTTT.

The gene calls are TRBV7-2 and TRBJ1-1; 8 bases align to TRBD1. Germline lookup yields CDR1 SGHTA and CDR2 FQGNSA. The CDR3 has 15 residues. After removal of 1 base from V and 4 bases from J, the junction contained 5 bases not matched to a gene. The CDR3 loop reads CASSLGRQGSTEAFF. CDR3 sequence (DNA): TGTGCCAGCAGCTTAGGTAGACAGGGGAGCACTGAAGCTTTCTTT.

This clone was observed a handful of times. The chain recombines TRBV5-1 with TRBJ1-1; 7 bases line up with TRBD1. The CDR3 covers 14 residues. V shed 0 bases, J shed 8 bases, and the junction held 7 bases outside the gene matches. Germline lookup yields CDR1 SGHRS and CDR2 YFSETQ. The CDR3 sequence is CASSLEVVQGEAFF. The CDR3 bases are TGCGCCAGCAGCTTGGAGGTCGTACAGGGGGAAGCTTTCTTT.

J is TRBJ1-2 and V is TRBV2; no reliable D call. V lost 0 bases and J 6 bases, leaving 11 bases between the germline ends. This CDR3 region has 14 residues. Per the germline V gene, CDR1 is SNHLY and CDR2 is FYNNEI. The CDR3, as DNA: TGTGCCAGCAGTGAAGCGAGAAGTTCCAATGGCTACACCTTC. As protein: CASSEARSSNGYTF.

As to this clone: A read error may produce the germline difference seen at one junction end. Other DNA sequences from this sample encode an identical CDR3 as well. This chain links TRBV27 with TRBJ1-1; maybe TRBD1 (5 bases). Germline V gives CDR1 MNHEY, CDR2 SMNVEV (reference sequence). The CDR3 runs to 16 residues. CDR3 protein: CASSNRGGRGGTEAFF. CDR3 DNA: TGCGCCAGCAGCAACCGGGGCGGGAGGGGAGGGACTGAAGCTTTCTTT.

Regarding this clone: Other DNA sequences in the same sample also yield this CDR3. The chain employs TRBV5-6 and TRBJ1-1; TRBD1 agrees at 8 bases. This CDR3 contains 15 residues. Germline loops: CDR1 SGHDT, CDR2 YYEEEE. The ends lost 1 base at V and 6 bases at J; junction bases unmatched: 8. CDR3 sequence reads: CASSLNPGQGSEAFF. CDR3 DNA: TGTGCCAGCAGCTTGAATCCCGGACAGGGTTCTGAAGCTTTCTTT.

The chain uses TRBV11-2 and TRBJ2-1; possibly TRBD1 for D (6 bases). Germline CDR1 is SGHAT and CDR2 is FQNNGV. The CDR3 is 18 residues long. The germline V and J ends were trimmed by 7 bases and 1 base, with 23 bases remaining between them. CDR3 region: CASTELSGGPTSYNEQFF. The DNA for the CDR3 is TGTGCCAGCACCGAACTTAGTGGGGGCCCGACTTCCTACAATGAGCAGTTCTTC.

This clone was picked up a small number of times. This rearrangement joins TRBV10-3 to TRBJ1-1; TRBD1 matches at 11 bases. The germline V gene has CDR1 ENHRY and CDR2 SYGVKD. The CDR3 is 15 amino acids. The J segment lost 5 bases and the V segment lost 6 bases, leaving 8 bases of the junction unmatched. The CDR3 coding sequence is TGTGCCATCAGGGGCCGGGGACAGGGGGAGACTGAAGCTTTCTTT. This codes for CAIRGRGQGETEAFF.